This T cell receptor (beta chain) came from a study of radiotherapy plus CTLA-4 blockade in lung cancer. Study background: Objective response was observed in about 19% of patients, and disease control in 31%.

TCRdb keeps only in-frame clones here, not all; method: immunoSEQ multiplex PCR. The data show around 31,000 clones, with approximately 82% seen just once and around 7.2% held by the top ten. A remark on this clone: Its antigen is unknown.

Study-wide results and limits: In blood, TCR clones derived from the tumor expanded after radiotherapy plus ipilimumab. Early shifts in blood T cell clones, with interferon-beta, reportedly predicted response best.

Focal radiation plus CTLA-4 blockade with ipilimumab was administered to patients who had chemo-refractory metastatic non-small-cell lung cancer. Per the germline V gene, CDR1 is SEHNR and CDR2 is FQNEAQ (reference sequence). This CDR3 has 14 amino acids. With 6 bases clipped from V and 5 bases from J, the junction kept 6 bases outside the gene matches. The rearrangement links TRBV7-9 to TRBJ1-4, with 7 bases matching TRBD1. This receptor was taken from a human donor with non-small cell lung cancer who had stable disease on radiotherapy plus ipilimumab. The material was peripheral blood, obtained from a patient treated with radiotherapy plus ipilimumab. CDR3 in DNA: TGTGCCAGCAGAATGGGACAGTCAAATGAAAAACTGTTTTTT. Translated, it gives CASRMGQSNEKLFF. Full variable domain (outside the CDR3, taken from reference TRBV7-9 and TRBJ1-4): DTGVSQNPRHKITKRGQNVTFRCDPISEHNRLYWYRQTLGQGPEFLTYFQNEAQLEKSRLLSDRFSAERPKGSFSTLEIQRTEQGDSAMYLCASRMGQSNEKLFFGSGTQLSVL.